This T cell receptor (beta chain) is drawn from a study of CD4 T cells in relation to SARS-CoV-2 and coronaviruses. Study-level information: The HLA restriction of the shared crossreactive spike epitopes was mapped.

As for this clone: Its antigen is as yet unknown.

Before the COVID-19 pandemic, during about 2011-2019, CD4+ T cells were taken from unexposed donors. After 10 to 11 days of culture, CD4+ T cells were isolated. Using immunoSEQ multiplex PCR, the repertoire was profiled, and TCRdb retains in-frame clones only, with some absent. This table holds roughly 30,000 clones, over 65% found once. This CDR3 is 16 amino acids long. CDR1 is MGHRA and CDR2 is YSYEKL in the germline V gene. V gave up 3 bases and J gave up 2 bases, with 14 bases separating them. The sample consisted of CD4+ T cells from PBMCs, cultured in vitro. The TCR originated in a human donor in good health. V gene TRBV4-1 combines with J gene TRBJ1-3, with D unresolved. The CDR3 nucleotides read TGCGCCAGCAGCCATAGACCTTCGGGCGCTGGAAACACCATATATTTT. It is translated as CASSHRPSGAGNTIYF.